A single sample is the source of the 17 T cell receptor beta chains below, sequenced in a study of blood T cell repertoires in COVID-19. Assay used: immunoSEQ multiplex PCR; TCRdb lists only in-frame clones, some missing. This table holds 50,000 to 70,000 clones, about 86% found once. The sequencing sample was made of peripheral blood. These receptors originate from a man over 45 with active COVID-19.

The chain carries TRBV14 and TRBJ2-1, with 7 nucleotides matching TRBD1. V was pared by 4 bases and J by 4 bases, with 13 bases of the junction left unmatched. In germline, CDR1 is SGHDN, CDR2 FVKESK. This CDR3 is built from 17 residues. The CDR3 DNA follows: TGTGCCAGCAGCCTAAGGACAGGTTCCACCTATTACAATGAGCAGTTCTTC. This gives the protein CASSLRTGSTYYNEQFF.

The genes are TRBV5-4 and TRBJ2-1; D gene ambiguous. Germline-derived CDR1 and CDR2 are SGHNT and YYREEE (reference sequence). CDR3 length: 13 residues. Trimming removed 3 bases at V and 0 bases at J, with 4 bases between. CDR3 in amino acids: CASSSNSYNEQFF. The CDR3 coding sequence is TGTGCCAGCAGCTCCAACTCCTACAATGAGCAGTTCTTC.

The chain carries TRBV11-3 and TRBJ2-5; no reliable D call. The CDR3 contains 13 residues. Germline V CDR1 and CDR2: SGHNT, YENEEA. V shed 1 base and J shed 4 bases, with 7 bases lying between them. CDR3 in amino acids: CASSLGARETQYF. The CDR3 bases are TGTGCCAGCAGCTTAGGGGCACGAGAGACCCAGTACTTC.

V usage is TRBV24-1 and J usage is TRBJ2-2; 8 bases fit TRBD1. The CDR3 loop spans 16 amino acids. The V gene end was trimmed by 4 bases and the J gene end by 1 base; junction bases not matched to a gene: 4. Germline CDR1 reads KGHDR; CDR2 reads SFDVKD. CDR3 DNA: TGTGCCACCAGTGACCCGGGACAGGAGAACACCGGGGAGCTGTTTTTT. Translation gives CATSDPGQENTGELFF.

The rearrangement joins TRBV6-5 to TRBJ1-2; 10 nucleotides match TRBD1. This CDR3 has 15 residues. The germline gives CDR1 MNHEY, CDR2 SVGAGI. V gave up 5 bases and J gave up 4 bases; unmatched junction bases: 7. The CDR3 reads CASSLGTGVIYGYTF. In DNA form, the CDR3 reads TGTGCCAGCAGTCTCGGGACAGGGGTTATCTATGGCTACACCTTC.

The J gene is TRBJ2-3, the V gene TRBV3-1 (or the pseudogene TRBV3-2), with 11 bases matching TRBD2. J gave up 7 bases and V 0 bases, and 24 bases lay outside the gene matches. Germline CDR1 LGHDT, CDR2 YNNKEL (reference sequence). The CDR3 is 22 amino acids. CDR3 nucleotides: TGTGCCAGCAGCCAAGATAACCTAGGCCTAGCGGGAGGACGTGAAGATCTGAATACGCAGTATTTT. It yields the protein CASSQDNLGLAGGREDLNTQYF.

V is TRBV6-5 and J is TRBJ1-6; the match to TRBD1 covers 10 bases. The CDR3 totals 14 residues. Trimming at V came to 6 bases and at J to 11 bases, leaving 7 bases not matched to a gene. Germline values: CDR1 MNHEY, CDR2 SVGAGI. CDR3 in DNA: TGTGCCAGCAGGGGGGGGACAGGGGTTGCACCCCTCCACTTT. This gives the protein CASRGGTGVAPLHF.

The V call is TRBV25-1, the J call TRBJ1-2; a weak D match, TRBD1 (5 bases). The V and J ends lost 5 bases and 7 bases respectively, with 14 bases between them. CDR3 length equals 13 residues. Germline V gives CDR1 MGHDK, CDR2 SYGVNS. The CDR3 here is CASSRAWGTGYTF. The CDR3 region has the DNA TGTGCCAGCAGTCGAGCCTGGGGCACTGGCTACACCTTC.

The V and J genes are TRBV24-1 and TRBJ2-3; D is uncertain. CDR1 and CDR2 from the germline V gene are KGHDR and SFDVKD. V shed 7 bases and J shed 1 base, with 8 bases lying between them. This CDR3 is built from 13 residues. The CDR3 nucleotides read TGTGCCACCAGGTCTCGAGGCACAGATACGCAGTATTTT. Encoded protein: CATRSRGTDTQYF.

The CDR3: CAWGAPDIPRGYTF. The CDR3 nucleotides read TGTGCCTGGGGGGCTCCGGACATACCTCGAGGCTACACCTTC. The chain has TRBV30 and TRBJ1-2, with D maybe TRBD1 (5 bases). V was cut by 5 bases and J by 8 bases, with 21 bases left in between. This CDR3 contains 14 residues. Looked up from germline, CDR1 is GTSNPN and CDR2 is SVGIG (reference sequence). Combining the CDR3 with reference TRBV30 and TRBJ1-2 gives the whole variable domain SQTIHQWPATLVQPVGSPLSLECTVEGTSNPNLYWYRQAAGRGLQLLFYSVGIGQISSEVPQNLSASRPQDRQFILSSKKLLLSDSGFYLCAWGAPDIPRGYTFGSGTRLTVV.

This chain joins TRBV27 and TRBJ2-7, with 7 bases matching TRBD2. Germline-derived CDR1 and CDR2 are MNHEY and SMNVEV (reference sequence). V gave up 5 bases and J gave up 3 bases; unmatched junction bases: 4. This CDR3 is 13 amino acids long. CDR3 DNA: TGTGCCAGCAGTAAGACTAGCAACTACGAGCAGTACGTC. As protein: CASSKTSNYEQYV.

The sample holds one count of this clone. The V and J genes are TRBV6-5 and TRBJ1-5; 7 nucleotides match TRBD1. This CDR3 has 15 residues. The germline gives CDR1 MNHEY, CDR2 SVGAGI. Trimming at V came to 5 bases and at J to 0 bases, leaving 4 bases not matched to a gene. The CDR3 protein is CASSKRQGSNQPQHF. Written as DNA, the CDR3 is TGTGCCAGCAGTAAACGACAGGGTAGCAATCAGCCCCAGCATTTT.

The chain carries TRBV19 and TRBJ2-6; the match to TRBD1 covers 10 bases. The CDR3 covers 18 residues. Germline V gives CDR1 LNHDA, CDR2 SQIVND (reference sequence). V lost 7 bases, J lost 0 bases, and 9 bases stayed unmatched. The CDR3 loop is CASNPGQGIRSGANVLTF. The CDR3 DNA reads TGTGCCAGTAACCCGGGACAGGGGATTCGCTCTGGGGCCAACGTCCTGACTTTC.

This clone was seen just once. The chain recombines TRBV2 with TRBJ2-1, with 10 nucleotides matching TRBD1. The CDR3 spans 16 residues. Germline-derived CDR1 and CDR2 are SNHLY and FYNNEI. V trimming: 6 bases; J trimming: 2 bases; junction bases outside the gene matches: 7. CDR3 sequence (DNA): TGTGCCAGCAGGGCAACCGGGACAGGGGCCTACAATGAGCAGTTCTTC. It translates to CASRATGTGAYNEQFF.

The chain uses TRBV5-1 and TRBJ2-1, with 11 bases fitting TRBD2. The CDR3 totals 16 residues. The V gene end was trimmed by 0 bases and the J gene end by 4 bases; junction bases not matched to a gene: 3. CDR1 and CDR2 (germline): SGHRS, YFSETQ. CDR3 DNA sequence: TGCGCCAGCAGCTTGGGAATAGCGGGGGGGTACAATGAGCAGTTCTTC. Translating gives CASSLGIAGGYNEQFF.

The chain carries TRBV3-1 (or the pseudogene TRBV3-2) and TRBJ1-2; D remains unclear. There are 16 residues in the CDR3. V was trimmed by 1 base and J by 2 bases, leaving 14 bases between them. The germline CDR1 and CDR2 sequences are LGHDT and YNNKEL (reference sequence). This chain's CDR3 is CASSQVSTVLNYGYTF. The CDR3 nucleotides read TGTGCCAGCAGCCAAGTTTCGACGGTACTAAACTATGGCTACACCTTC.

The chain joins TRBV7-2 to TRBJ2-1; D might be TRBD1 (7 bases). Germline-derived CDR1 and CDR2 are SGHTA and FQGNSA. V shed 2 bases and J shed 5 bases, with 13 bases lying between them. The CDR3 totals 15 residues. The CDR3 DNA sequence: TGTGCCAGCAGCTTATCCAGGGGGGTGAACAATGAGCAGTTCTTC. This codes for CASSLSRGVNNEQFF.